These T cell receptor beta chains were read from a single sample in a study of cytomegalovirus exposure and HLA in healthy donors. Here immunoSEQ multiplex PCR was the method, and the copy in TCRdb shows in-frame clones only, minus some. Here the sample spans approximately 50,000 clones, 65% to 85% being singletons. Source material: PBMCs. The receptor set was obtained from a boy between 10 and 17 years old in good health and CMV-seropositive. CDR3s leave out the opening cysteine and the closing phenylalanine or tryptophan. Rows give clone size only sometimes, using once, few, many, or a class for an expanded clone.

-	TRBV27	TRBJ1-6	ASTLLGQVDSPLH
-	TRBV7-8	TRBJ2-7	ASTPREREAYEQY
-	TRBV5-1	TRBJ1-4	ASSSNGQFNEKLF
-	TRBV27	TRBJ2-2	ASSLSEAHGELF
-	TRBV4-2	TRBJ1-4	ASSRWTGEEEKLF
once	TRBV4-1	TRBJ1-6	ASSQGGFSGANSPLH
-	TRBV6-1	TRBJ2-2	ASRYRSYTGELF
few	TRBV15	TRBJ1-5	ATSRGGQAGGRVPQH
-	TRBV2	TRBJ1-1	ANPAGRGRWTEAF
few	TRBV7-2	TRBJ1-1	ASSLEPGTEAF
-	TRBV10-1	TRBJ2-5	ASSTDRGLFGTQY
-	TRBV6-5	TRBJ2-2	ASRIISDTGELF
few	TRBV6-5	TRBJ1-1	ASSLARATEAF
-	TRBV7-9	TRBJ1-1	SSSLPSGEAF
-	TRBV5-5	TRBJ1-6	ASRTGTINSPLH
-	TRBV18	TRBJ2-3	ASSPDRSSTDTQY
few	TRBV6-5	TRBJ1-2	ASSYTAAGYGYT
-	TRBV9	TRBJ2-3	ASSVEGGLADNTDTQY
-	TRBV6-6	TRBJ1-2	ASSSRTGADYGYT
-	TRBV29-1	TRBJ1-2	SVASQGANGYT
-	TRBV4-2	TRBJ2-1	ASSQVGGAPHNEQF
-	TRBV5-1	TRBJ2-1	ASSLGLERGNPYNEQF
-	TRBV11-2	TRBJ2-7	ASNNREYEQY